One and the same sample provided the 23 T cell receptor beta chains below, sequenced in a study of T cell responses to AZD1222 COVID-19 vaccine. Libraries were prepared by immunoSEQ multiplex PCR; TCRdb keeps only in-frame clonotypes and omits some of them. This table has around 95,000 clones, over 90% appearing once. This material consisted of peripheral blood, taken on day 0 of AZD1222 vaccination. These receptors were taken from an adult in good health.

The chain employs TRBV2 and TRBJ1-6; 7 nucleotides agree with TRBD1. J gave up 5 bases and V 5 bases, and 6 bases lay outside the gene matches. This CDR3 spans 15 amino acids. The germline V gene encodes CDR1 SNHLY and CDR2 FYNNEI. The CDR3 DNA reads TGTGCCAGCAGTCCCAGGGGGGCCGATAATTCACCCCTCCACTTT. Its protein product is CASSPRGADNSPLHF.

The J gene is TRBJ2-5, the V gene TRBV7-2, with D maybe TRBD2 (6 bases). The length of the CDR3 is 15 residues. Between the trimmed V and J ends, which lost 1 base and 5 bases, there was a span of 14 bases. CDR1 SGHTA and CDR2 FQGNSA come from the germline V gene. CDR3 loop: CASSLGVGSMETQYF. CDR3 coding DNA: TGTGCCAGCAGCTTAGGAGTCGGGAGTATGGAGACCCAGTACTTC.

V usage is TRBV4-2 and J usage is TRBJ2-7, with 7 positions matching TRBD2. The V and J ends lost 0 bases and 7 bases, in that order; junction bases with no gene match: 15. This CDR3 contains 17 residues. Looked up from germline, CDR1 is LGHNA and CDR2 is YNFKEQ. The CDR3 DNA follows: TGTGCCAGCAGCCAAGAACGAGGGAGGGCCTTAGTCGAAGAGCAGTACTTC. Translated, it gives CASSQERGRALVEEQYF.

Details on this clone: Other DNA sequences within the sample encode an identical CDR3. The chain couples TRBV28 to TRBJ1-5; D not certain. The CDR3 extends over 11 amino acids. CDR1 is MDHEN and CDR2 is SYDVKM in the germline V gene. V shed 5 bases and J shed 4 bases, with 3 bases lying between them. The CDR3 reads CASSLNQPQHF. CDR3 coding DNA: TGTGCCAGCAGTCTGAATCAGCCCCAGCATTTT.

The CDR3 sequence is CAISPPISSYNEQFF. CDR3 nucleotides: TGTGCCATCAGCCCTCCTATCAGCTCCTACAATGAGCAGTTCTTC. The chain employs TRBV10-3 and TRBJ2-1; D remains unclear. Trimming shortened V by 6 bases and J by 0 bases, and 12 bases separated the two germline ends. The CDR3 runs to 15 residues. The germline gives CDR1 ENHRY, CDR2 SYGVKD.

The CDR3 DNA reads TGCGCCAGCAGCTTGGAAGGGACTAGCGTCCGTGAATACAATGAGCAGTTCTTC. Its translation: CASSLEGTSVREYNEQFF. This chain joins TRBV5-1 and TRBJ2-1, with 10 bases fitting TRBD2. Per germline, CDR1 SGHRS and CDR2 YFSETQ. V lost 0 bases and J lost 4; bases outside the gene matches: 10. CDR3 length: 18 amino acids.

This clone appeared a single time. The rearrangement uses TRBV9 and TRBJ2-3; 8 bases match TRBD1. CDR3 length equals 16 residues. V shed 0 bases, J shed 4 bases, and the junction held 7 bases outside the gene matches. CDR1 and CDR2 (germline): SGDLS, YYNGEE. This CDR3 reads CASSVEGRGLADTQYF. In nucleotides, the CDR3 is TGTGCCAGCAGCGTAGAGGGCAGGGGGCTAGCAGATACGCAGTATTTT.

This rearrangement joins TRBV25-1 to TRBJ2-3; D is undetermined. The CDR3 is 15 residues long. V dropped 7 bases and J dropped 7 bases, with 21 bases sitting between them. CDR1 MGHDK and CDR2 SYGVNS come from the germline V gene. For the CDR3, the DNA is TGTGCCAGCACCCCCCCTTTGGGGAATACGAATACGCAGTATTTT. Translating it yields CASTPPLGNTNTQYF.

The chain employs TRBV12-3 or TRBV12-4 and TRBJ1-1, with TRBD1 matching 9 bases. Trimming cost V 0 bases and J 11 bases; bases outside gene matches: 4. This CDR3 is 13 amino acids long. As DNA, the CDR3 is TGTGCCAGCAGTTTAGCGGACAGGGGTTTTGCTTTCTTT. Amino acid sequence: CASSLADRGFAFF.

The rearrangement uses TRBV12-3 or TRBV12-4 and TRBJ2-1, with unresolved D. V was cut by 3 bases and J by 8 bases, with 5 bases left in between. This CDR3 has 11 residues. Here the CDR3 DNA reads TGTGCCAGCAGTTTCTCTCATGAGCAGTTCTTC. Its protein is CASSFSHEQFF.

Notes on this clone: Sequence at one end of the junction differs from germline and may be a read error. The rearrangement joins TRBV28 to TRBJ1-2, with D tentatively TRBD1 (5 bases). CDR1 and CDR2 from the germline V gene are MDHEN and SYDVKM. This CDR3 has 12 amino acids. CDR3 bases: TGTGCCAGCTGTTTAGAAGACGGGGGATCGGCCTTC. Protein product: CASCLEDGGSAF.

The chain combines TRBV11-2 with TRBJ2-5, with no clear D. The length of the CDR3 is 13 residues. CDR1 is SGHAT, CDR2 FQNNGV, per germline. V shed 1 base and J shed 3 bases, with 6 bases lying between them. The CDR3 here is CASSLGGKETQYF. In nucleotides, the CDR3 is TGTGCCAGCAGCTTAGGGGGTAAAGAGACCCAGTACTTC.

V gene TRBV6-5 combines with J gene TRBJ2-2; D possibly corresponds to TRBD1 (6 bases). The V end lost 4 bases, the J end lost 1 base, and 7 bases lay between the germline ends. Germline CDR1 and CDR2: MNHEY and SVGAGI. This CDR3 spans 14 amino acids. CDR3: CASSWGQNTGELFF. CDR3 nucleotide sequence: TGTGCCAGCAGTTGGGGACAGAACACCGGGGAGCTGTTTTTT.

The rearrangement joins TRBV7-9 to TRBJ1-4; maybe TRBD1 (6 bases). The CDR3 spans 14 residues. CDR1 and CDR2 from the germline V gene are SEHNR and FQNEAQ (reference sequence). Deletions cut 1 base from V and 8 bases from J, with 11 bases between. CDR3 residues: CASSLGAGAEKLFF. Here the CDR3 DNA reads TGTGCCAGCAGCTTAGGGGCAGGGGCAGAAAAACTGTTTTTT.

CDR3 DNA: TGTGCCATCTCGGCTAGCGGGAGTCATGAGACCCAGTACTTC. As protein: CAISASGSHETQYF. V is TRBV10-3 and J is TRBJ2-5; the match to TRBD2 covers 10 bases. Germline V lookup: CDR1 ENHRY, CDR2 SYGVKD. The V gene end was trimmed by 8 bases and the J gene end by 5 bases; junction bases not matched to a gene: 8. The CDR3 totals 14 residues.

This chain joins TRBV28 and TRBJ2-1; D possibly uses TRBD1 or TRBD2 (6 bases each). Between the trimmed V and J ends, which lost 4 bases and 5 bases, there was a span of 12 bases. In germline, CDR1 is MDHEN, CDR2 SYDVKM. The CDR3 runs 14 residues. CDR3 nucleotides: TGTGCCAGCAGTTCAGGGGACTTAAACAATGAGCAGTTCTTC. It codes for CASSSGDLNNEQFF.

The chain carries TRBV2 and TRBJ1-2, with 9 bases matching TRBD1. V lost 6 bases, J lost 2 bases, and 7 bases stayed unmatched. CDR1 SNHLY and CDR2 FYNNEI come from the germline V gene. This CDR3 has 15 amino acids. The CDR3, as DNA: TGTGCCAGCAGGGGTCCCGGGACAGGGAACTATGGCTACACCTTC. Protein product: CASRGPGTGNYGYTF. Drawing the rest from reference TRBV2 and TRBJ1-2, the complete variable domain is EPEVTQTPSHQVTQMGQEVILRCVPISNHLYFYWYRQILGQKVEFLVSFYNNEISEKSEIFDDQFSVERPDGSNFTLKIRSTKLEDSAMYFCASRGPGTGNYGYTFGSGTRLTVV.

The chain has TRBV18 and TRBJ1-2; D possibly corresponds to TRBD1 (5 bases). Trimming left V 3 bases short and J 0 bases short, with 14 bases between. Germline CDR1 KGHSH, CDR2 LQKENI. CDR3 length: 16 amino acids. In DNA, the CDR3 is TGTGCCAGCTCACCGTACGGGACCACCTCTAACTATGGCTACACCTTC. Protein product: CASSPYGTTSNYGYTF.

The V and J genes are TRBV28 and TRBJ1-6, with 10 bases aligning to TRBD1. The CDR3 extends over 15 amino acids. Trimming took 6 bases from V and 8 from J; bases not matched to a gene: 7. Per the germline V gene, CDR1 is MDHEN and CDR2 is SYDVKM. The CDR3 coding sequence is TGTGCCAGCAGCCCCCTGGGGACAGGGGATTCACCCCTCCACTTT. It translates to CASSPLGTGDSPLHF.

DNA of the CDR3: TGTGCCAGCAGTTTGTTACTAGCGGGAGGTCCAGATACGCAGTATTTT. Translation gives CASSLLLAGGPDTQYF. The genes are TRBV27 and TRBJ2-3, with 12 nucleotides matching TRBD2. V dropped 3 bases and J dropped 4; count of bases not matched to a gene: 5. The V gene's germline CDR1 is MNHEY and CDR2 SMNVEV (reference sequence). The CDR3 has 16 residues.

The chain combines TRBV28 with TRBJ2-1; 7 positions match TRBD1. Germline lookup yields CDR1 MDHEN and CDR2 SYDVKM. This CDR3 has 14 residues. Losses at the gene ends were 3 bases for V and 6 bases for J; bases not matched to a gene: 5. The CDR3 here is CASSFVTGRNEQFF. The CDR3 DNA follows: TGTGCCAGCAGTTTCGTGACAGGGCGCAATGAGCAGTTCTTC.

J is TRBJ2-5 and V is TRBV5-5, with a tentative D call TRBD1 (5 bases). V was clipped by 0 bases and J by 3 bases, with 18 bases between them. The CDR3 loop spans 17 amino acids. Germline V gives CDR1 SGHKS, CDR2 YYEKEE (reference sequence). CDR3: CASSLAVQARAKETQYF. The CDR3 region has the DNA TGTGCCAGCAGCTTGGCCGTACAGGCAAGGGCTAAAGAGACCCAGTACTTC.

The rearrangement uses TRBV3-1 (or the pseudogene TRBV3-2) and TRBJ2-1; D is ambiguous. In germline, CDR1 is LGHDT, CDR2 YNNKEL (reference sequence). V was trimmed by 7 bases and J by 0 bases, leaving 13 bases between them. The CDR3 sequence is 15 residues long. CDR3 coding DNA: TGTGCCAGCAAGGGTGGATCCAGCTCCTACAATGAGCAGTTCTTC. Encoded protein: CASKGGSSSYNEQFF.